This is a list of T cell receptor beta chains from one sample in a study of T cells in Graves' hyperthyroidism and ophthalmopathy. TCRdb used MiXCR to reprocess the multiplex PCR reads, holding one entry per CDR3 protein. Of some 250,000 distinct CDR3 sequences listed, roughly 15% are singletons. Sequenced: blood. The receptors here all came from a woman aged 40 to 49 with Graves' hyperthyroidism that later progressed to Graves' ophthalmopathy. The CDR3 runs from the conserved cysteine through the conserved F or W. D genes are given only for firm matches. A row's size may be missing; if present it is once, few, many or a size class.

D gene: -
V gene: TRBV4-1
clone size: -
J gene: TRBJ2-5
CDR3 DNA: TGCGCCAGCAGCCGGCAGGACTACCAAGAGACCCAGTACTTC
CDR3 protein: CASSRQDYQETQYF

D gene: -
V gene: TRBV5-6
clone size: many
J gene: TRBJ2-7
CDR3 DNA: TGTGCCAGCAGTTCTAGGCCCTACGAGCAGTACTTC
CDR3 protein: CASSSRPYEQYF

D gene: -
V gene: TRBV5-4
clone size: -
J gene: TRBJ1-2
CDR3 DNA: TGTGCCAGCAGCTTAAACTACTATGGCTACACCTTC
CDR3 protein: CASSLNYYGYTF

D gene: TRBD2
V gene: TRBV29-1
clone size: many
J gene: TRBJ2-5
CDR3 DNA: TGCAGCGTCCTACCAACGGGACTAGCGGCGGAGACCCAGTACTTC
CDR3 protein: CSVLPTGLAAETQYF

D gene: -
V gene: TRBV4-2
clone size: few
J gene: TRBJ2-3
CDR3 DNA: TGTGCCAGCAGCCGGACTATCCTAAAGGACACAGATACGCAGTATTTT
CDR3 protein: CASSRTILKDTDTQYF

D gene: TRBD2
V gene: TRBV5-6
clone size: -
J gene: TRBJ2-5
CDR3 DNA: TGTGCCAGCAGCTTTGCGGGAGGAGAGGAGACCCAGTACTTC
CDR3 protein: CASSFAGGEETQYF

D gene: TRBD2
V gene: TRBV27
clone size: many
J gene: TRBJ2-7
CDR3 DNA: TGTGCCAGCAGTCAGCGGGGCTCCTACGAGCAGTACTTC
CDR3 protein: CASSQRGSYEQYF

D gene: TRBD2
V gene: TRBV6-1
clone size: -
J gene: TRBJ2-3
CDR3 DNA: TGTGCCAGCCGGACTTGGGCAACGCTAGCGGGGGGCTTGCAGTATTTT
CDR3 protein: CASRTWATLAGGLQYF

D gene: TRBD2
V gene: TRBV6-1
clone size: many
J gene: TRBJ2-3
CDR3 DNA: TGTGCCAGTGGGGCGACTAGCGGTAGCACAGATACGCAGTATTTT
CDR3 protein: CASGATSGSTDTQYF

D gene: TRBD1
V gene: TRBV30
clone size: many
J gene: TRBJ2-1
CDR3 DNA: TGTGCCTGGAGTGGACAGGGGGCGGGCAATGAGCAGTTCTTC
CDR3 protein: CAWSGQGAGNEQFF

D gene: TRBD2
V gene: TRBV28
clone size: many
J gene: TRBJ2-3
CDR3 DNA: TGTGCCAGCAGACCCCTAGGGACTAGCGGGGGCTTGGGTAGGGATACGCAGTATTTT
CDR3 protein: CASRPLGTSGGLGRDTQYF

D gene: -
V gene: TRBV2
clone size: many
J gene: TRBJ1-2
CDR3 DNA: TGTGCCAGTTACCGCGCCGGCGGCTATGGCTACACCTTC
CDR3 protein: CASYRAGGYGYTF

D gene: -
V gene: TRBV19
clone size: many
J gene: TRBJ1-1
CDR3 DNA: TGTGCCAGTAGTAATTTCCAGGGGAACACTGAAGCTTTCTTT
CDR3 protein: CASSNFQGNTEAFF

D gene: -
V gene: TRBV27
clone size: many
J gene: TRBJ2-2
CDR3 DNA: TGTGCCAGCAGTTCCCCACCGGACGGGCCCGGGGAGCTGTTTTTT
CDR3 protein: CASSSPPDGPGELFF

D gene: -
V gene: TRBV6-1
clone size: many
J gene: TRBJ2-2
CDR3 DNA: TGTGCCAGCAGTGCCCTGGGACTGTACACCGGGGAGCTGTTTTTT
CDR3 protein: CASSALGLYTGELFF

D gene: -
V gene: TRBV2
clone size: many
J gene: TRBJ2-1
CDR3 DNA: TGTGCCAGCAGAACGAAGGGGTTTACGAACAATGAGCAGTTCTTC
CDR3 protein: CASRTKGFTNNEQFF